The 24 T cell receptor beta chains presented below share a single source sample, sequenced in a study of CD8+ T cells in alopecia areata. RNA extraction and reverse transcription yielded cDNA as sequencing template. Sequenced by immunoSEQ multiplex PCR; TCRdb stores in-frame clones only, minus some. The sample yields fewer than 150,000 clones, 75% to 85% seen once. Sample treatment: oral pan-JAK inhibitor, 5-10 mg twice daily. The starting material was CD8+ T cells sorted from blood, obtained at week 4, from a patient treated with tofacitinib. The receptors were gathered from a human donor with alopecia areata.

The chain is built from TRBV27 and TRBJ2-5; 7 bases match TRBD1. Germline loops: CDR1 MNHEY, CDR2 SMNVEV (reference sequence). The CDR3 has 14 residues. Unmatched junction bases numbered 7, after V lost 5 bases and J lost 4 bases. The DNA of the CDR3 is TGTGCCAGCAGTCCCTGGGCAGGGGGAGAGACCCAGTACTTC. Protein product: CASSPWAGGETQYF.

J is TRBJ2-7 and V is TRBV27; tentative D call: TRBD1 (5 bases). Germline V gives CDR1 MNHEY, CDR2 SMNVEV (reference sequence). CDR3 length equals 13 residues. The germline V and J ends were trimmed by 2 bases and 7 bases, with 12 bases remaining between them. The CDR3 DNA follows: TGTGCCAGCAGTTTAGCCCCATGGACAGAGCAGTACTTC. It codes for CASSLAPWTEQYF.

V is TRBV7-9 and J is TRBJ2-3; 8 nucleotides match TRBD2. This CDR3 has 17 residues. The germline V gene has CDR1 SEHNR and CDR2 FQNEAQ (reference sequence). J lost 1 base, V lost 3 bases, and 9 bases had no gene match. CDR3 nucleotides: TGTGCCAGCAGCTTGTTTCGGCAAGCGGGGGGCACAGATACGCAGTATTTT. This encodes CASSLFRQAGGTDTQYF.

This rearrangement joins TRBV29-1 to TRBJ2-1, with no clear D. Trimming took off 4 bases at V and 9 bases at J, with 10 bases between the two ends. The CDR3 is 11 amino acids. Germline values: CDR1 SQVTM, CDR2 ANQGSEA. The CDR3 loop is CSVGIYSEQFF. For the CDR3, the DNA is TGCAGCGTTGGAATTTATAGTGAGCAGTTCTTC.

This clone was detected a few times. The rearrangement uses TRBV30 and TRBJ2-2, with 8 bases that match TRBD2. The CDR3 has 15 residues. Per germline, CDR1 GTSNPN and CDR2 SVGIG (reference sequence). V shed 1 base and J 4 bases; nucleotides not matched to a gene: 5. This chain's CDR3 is CAWSGVAGLTGELFF. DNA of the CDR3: TGTGCCTGGAGTGGGGTAGCGGGGCTCACCGGGGAGCTGTTTTTT.

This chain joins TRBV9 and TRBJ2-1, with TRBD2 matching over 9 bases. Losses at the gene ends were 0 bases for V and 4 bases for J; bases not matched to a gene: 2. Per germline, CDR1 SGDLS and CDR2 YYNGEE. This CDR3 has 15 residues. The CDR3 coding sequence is TGTGCCAGCAGCGTAGAAGCGGGGGGATACAATGAGCAGTTCTTC. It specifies CASSVEAGGYNEQFF. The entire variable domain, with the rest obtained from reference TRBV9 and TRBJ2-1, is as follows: DSGVTQTPKHLITATGQRVTLRCSPRSGDLSVYWYQQSLDQGLQFLIQYYNGEERAKGNILERFSAQQFPDLHSELNLSSLELGDSALYFCASSVEAGGYNEQFFGPGTRLTVL.

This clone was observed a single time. The CDR3 coding sequence is TGTGCCAGCAGCGACTACCTGGGGCAGGGAACGGGCAATCAGCCCCAGCATTTT. Its translation is CASSDYLGQGTGNQPQHF. The rearrangement uses TRBV7-9 and TRBJ1-5; D is perhaps TRBD1 (5 bases). Trimming removed 5 bases from V and 2 bases from J, with 22 bases in between. Germline-derived CDR1 and CDR2 are SEHNR and FQNEAQ (reference sequence). This CDR3 has 18 residues.

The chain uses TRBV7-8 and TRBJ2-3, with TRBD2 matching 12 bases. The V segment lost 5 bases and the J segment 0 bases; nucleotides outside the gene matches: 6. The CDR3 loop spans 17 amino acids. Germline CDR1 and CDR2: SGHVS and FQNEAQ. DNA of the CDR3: TGTGCCAGCAGCACCCTACTAGCGGGGGGCAGCACAGATACGCAGTATTTT. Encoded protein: CASSTLLAGGSTDTQYF.

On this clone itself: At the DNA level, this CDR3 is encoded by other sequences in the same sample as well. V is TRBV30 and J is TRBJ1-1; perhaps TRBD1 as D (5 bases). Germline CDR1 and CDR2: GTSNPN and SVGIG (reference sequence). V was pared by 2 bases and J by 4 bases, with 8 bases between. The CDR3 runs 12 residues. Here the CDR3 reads CAWSLGGTEAFF. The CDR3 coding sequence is TGTGCCTGGAGTTTGGGGGGCACTGAAGCTTTCTTT.

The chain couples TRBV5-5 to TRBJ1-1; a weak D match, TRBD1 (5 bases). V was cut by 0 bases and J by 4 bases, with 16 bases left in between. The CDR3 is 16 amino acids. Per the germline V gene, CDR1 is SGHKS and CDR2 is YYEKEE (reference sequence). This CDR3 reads CASSLGPTGGGTEAFF. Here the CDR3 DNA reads TGTGCCAGCAGCTTGGGGCCCACAGGTGGTGGCACTGAAGCTTTCTTT.

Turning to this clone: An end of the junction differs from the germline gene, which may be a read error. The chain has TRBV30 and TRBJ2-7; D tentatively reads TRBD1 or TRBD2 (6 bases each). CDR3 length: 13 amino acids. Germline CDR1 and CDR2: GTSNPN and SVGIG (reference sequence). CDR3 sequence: CAWSEGGLYERYF. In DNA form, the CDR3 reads TGTGCCTGGAGTGAGGGGGGACTCTACGAGCGGTACTTC.

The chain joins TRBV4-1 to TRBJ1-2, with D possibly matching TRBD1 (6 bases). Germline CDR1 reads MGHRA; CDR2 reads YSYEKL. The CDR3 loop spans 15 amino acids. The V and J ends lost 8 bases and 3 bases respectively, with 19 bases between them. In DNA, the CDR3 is TGCGCCAGCGCCCCTTCACAGGGAGTGGACTATGGCTACACCTTC. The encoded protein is CASAPSQGVDYGYTF.

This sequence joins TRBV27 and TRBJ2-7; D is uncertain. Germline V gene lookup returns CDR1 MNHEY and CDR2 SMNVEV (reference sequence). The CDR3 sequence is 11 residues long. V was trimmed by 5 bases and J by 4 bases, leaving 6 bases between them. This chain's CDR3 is CASSMGYEQYF. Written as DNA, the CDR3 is TGTGCCAGCAGTATGGGTTACGAGCAGTACTTC.

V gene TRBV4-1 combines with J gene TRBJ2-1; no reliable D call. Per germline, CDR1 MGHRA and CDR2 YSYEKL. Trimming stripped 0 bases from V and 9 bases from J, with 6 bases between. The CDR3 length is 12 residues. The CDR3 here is CASSQDPSEQFF. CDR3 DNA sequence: TGCGCCAGCAGCCAAGATCCGAGTGAGCAGTTCTTC.

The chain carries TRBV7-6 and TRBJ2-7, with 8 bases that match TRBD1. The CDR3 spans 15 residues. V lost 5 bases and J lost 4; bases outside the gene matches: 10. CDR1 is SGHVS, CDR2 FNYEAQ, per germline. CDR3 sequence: CASSLGQEKTYEQYF. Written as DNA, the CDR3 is TGTGCCAGCAGCCTGGGACAGGAGAAGACGTACGAGCAGTACTTC.

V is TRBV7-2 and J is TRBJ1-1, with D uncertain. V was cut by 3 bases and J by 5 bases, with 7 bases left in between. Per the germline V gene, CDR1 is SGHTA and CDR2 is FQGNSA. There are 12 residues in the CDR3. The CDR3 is CASSFGSTEAFF. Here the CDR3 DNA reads TGTGCCAGCAGCTTTGGGTCGACTGAAGCTTTCTTT.

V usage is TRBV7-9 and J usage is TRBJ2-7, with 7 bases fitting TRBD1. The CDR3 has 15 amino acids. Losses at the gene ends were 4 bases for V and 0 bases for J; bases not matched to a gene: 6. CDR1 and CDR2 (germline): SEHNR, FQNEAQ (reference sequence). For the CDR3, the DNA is TGTGCCAGCAGCTCGTCACAGGGGAGCTCCTACGAGCAGTACTTC. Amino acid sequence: CASSSSQGSSYEQYF.

CDR3 in amino acids: CASSPRTGSYEQYF. CDR3 coding DNA: TGTGCCAGCAGTCCACGTACAGGGAGCTACGAGCAGTACTTC. The chain links TRBV27 to TRBJ2-7, with D possibly TRBD1 on 6 matching bases. CDR1 is MNHEY, CDR2 SMNVEV, per germline (reference sequence). This CDR3 comprises 14 residues. V was trimmed by 5 bases and J by 3 bases, leaving 14 bases between them.

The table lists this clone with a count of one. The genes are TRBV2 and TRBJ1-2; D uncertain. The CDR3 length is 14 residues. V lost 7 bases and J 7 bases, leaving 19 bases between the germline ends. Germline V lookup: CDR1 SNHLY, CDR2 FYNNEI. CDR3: CASTPKGGESGYTF. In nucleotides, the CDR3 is TGTGCCAGCACCCCGAAGGGTGGGGAAAGTGGCTACACCTTC.

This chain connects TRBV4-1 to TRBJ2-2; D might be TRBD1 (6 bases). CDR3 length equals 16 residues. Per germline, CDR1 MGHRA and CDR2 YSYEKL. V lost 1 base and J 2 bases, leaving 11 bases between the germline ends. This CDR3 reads CASSQGDRPNTGELFF. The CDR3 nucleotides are TGCGCCAGCAGCCAAGGAGACAGGCCTAACACCGGGGAGCTGTTTTTT.

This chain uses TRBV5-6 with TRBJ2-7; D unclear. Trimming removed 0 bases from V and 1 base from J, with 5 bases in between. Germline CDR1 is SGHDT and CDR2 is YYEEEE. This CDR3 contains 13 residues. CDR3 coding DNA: TGTGCCAGCAGCTTGGGTAAATCCTACGAGCAGTACTTC. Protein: CASSLGKSYEQYF. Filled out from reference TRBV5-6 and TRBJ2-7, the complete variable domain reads DAGVTQSPTHLIKTRGQQVTLRCSPKSGHDTVSWYQQALGQGPQFIFQYYEEEERQRGNFPDRFSGHQFPNYSSELNVNALLLGDSALYLCASSLGKSYEQYFGPGTRLTVT.

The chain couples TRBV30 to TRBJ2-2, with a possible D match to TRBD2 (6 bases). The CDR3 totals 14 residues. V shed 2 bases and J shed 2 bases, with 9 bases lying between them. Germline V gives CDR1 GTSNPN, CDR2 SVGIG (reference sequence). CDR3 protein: CAWSWGTNTGELFF. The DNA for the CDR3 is TGTGCCTGGAGTTGGGGGACTAACACCGGGGAGCTGTTTTTT.

The CDR3 protein is CASSLRDRDQETQYF. The CDR3 DNA reads TGTGCCAGCAGCCTACGGGACAGGGACCAAGAGACCCAGTACTTC. The genes are TRBV11-2 and TRBJ2-5; TRBD1 matches at 9 bases. The J segment lost 0 bases and the V segment lost 5 bases, leaving 4 bases of the junction unmatched. Germline V CDR1 and CDR2: SGHAT, FQNNGV. This CDR3 comprises 15 residues.

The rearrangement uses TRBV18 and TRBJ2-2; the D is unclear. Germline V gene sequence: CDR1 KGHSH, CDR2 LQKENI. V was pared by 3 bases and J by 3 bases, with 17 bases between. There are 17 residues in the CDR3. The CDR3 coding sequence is TGTGCCAGCTCACCGGCCCCACAGAGCCCTTACACCGGGGAGCTGTTTTTT. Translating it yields CASSPAPQSPYTGELFF.